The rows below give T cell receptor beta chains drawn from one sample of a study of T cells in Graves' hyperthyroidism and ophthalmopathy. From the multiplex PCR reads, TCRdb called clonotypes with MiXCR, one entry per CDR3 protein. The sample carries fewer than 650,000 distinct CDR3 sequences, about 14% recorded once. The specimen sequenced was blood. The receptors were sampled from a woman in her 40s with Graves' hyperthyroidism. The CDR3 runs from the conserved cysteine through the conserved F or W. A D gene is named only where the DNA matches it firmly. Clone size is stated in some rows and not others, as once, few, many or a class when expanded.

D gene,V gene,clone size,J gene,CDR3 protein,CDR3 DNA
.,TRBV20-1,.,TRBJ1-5,CSAQRAGLGQPQHF,TGCAGTGCCCAACGTGCAGGGTTAGGGCAGCCCCAGCATTTT
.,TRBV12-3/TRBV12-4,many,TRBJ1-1,CASSLALGSAAEAFF,TGTGCCAGCAGTTTAGCGCTAGGTTCGGCGGCTGAAGCTTTCTTT
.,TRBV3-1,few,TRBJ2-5,CASSRDIGETQYF,TGTGCCAGCAGCCGGGACATTGGAGAGACCCAGTACTTC
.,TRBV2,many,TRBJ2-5,CASSEVTDQETQYF,TGTGCCAGCAGTGAGGTTACAGACCAAGAGACCCAGTACTTC
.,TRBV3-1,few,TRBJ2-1,CASSSQMGNEQFF,TGTGCCAGCAGCTCACAGATGGGCAATGAGCAGTTCTTC
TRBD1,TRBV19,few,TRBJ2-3,CASSPGGGFTDTQYF,TGTGCCAGTAGTCCAGGGGGCGGTTTCACAGATACGCAGTATTTT
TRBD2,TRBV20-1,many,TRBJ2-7,CSARAQPGTSGGTYEQYF,TGCAGTGCTAGAGCCCAACCCGGGACTAGCGGGGGCACCTACGAGCAGTACTTC
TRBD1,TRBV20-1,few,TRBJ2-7,CSVRSGQVYTYEQYF,TGCAGTGTCAGGTCGGGACAGGTATATACCTACGAGCAGTACTTC
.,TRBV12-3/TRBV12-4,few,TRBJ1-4,CASSGGGANEKLFF,TGTGCCAGCAGTGGGGGGGGCGCAAATGAAAAACTGTTTTTT
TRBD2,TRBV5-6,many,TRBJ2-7,CASSLAGLAGGYEQYF,TGTGCCAGCAGCTTGGCGGGACTAGCGGGGGGCTACGAGCAGTACTTC
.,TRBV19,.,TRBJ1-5,CASSMMGDNQPQHF,TGTGCCAGTAGTATGATGGGGGACAATCAGCCCCAGCATTTT
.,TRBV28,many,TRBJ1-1,CASSLPPWNTEAFF,TGTGCCAGCAGTCTCCCCCCATGGAACACTGAAGCTTTCTTT
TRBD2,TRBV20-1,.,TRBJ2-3,CSASRGLASTDTQYF,TGCAGTGCTAGCCGAGGACTAGCTAGCACAGATACGCAGTATTTT
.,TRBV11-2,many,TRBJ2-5,CASSLGSAQETQYF,TGTGCCAGCAGCTTAGGTAGCGCCCAGGAGACCCAGTACTTC
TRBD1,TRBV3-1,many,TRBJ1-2,CASSQTWTGEGYTF,TGTGCCAGCAGCCAAACCTGGACAGGCGAAGGCTACACCTTC
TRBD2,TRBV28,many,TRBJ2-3,CASSPIGLAGVSTDTQYF,TGTGCCAGCAGCCCCATCGGGCTAGCGGGAGTGAGCACAGATACGCAGTATTTT
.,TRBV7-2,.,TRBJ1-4,CASSPSGINEKLFF,TGTGCCAGCAGCCCATCAGGGATTAATGAAAAACTGTTTTTT
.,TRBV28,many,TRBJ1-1,CASSLLSTKNTEAFF,TGTGCCAGCAGTTTACTTTCGACAAAGAACACTGAAGCTTTCTTT
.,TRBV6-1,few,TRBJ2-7,CASSESGQASEQYF,TGTGCCAGCAGTGAAAGCGGTCAGGCGAGCGAGCAGTACTTC
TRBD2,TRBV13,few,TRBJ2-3,CASSLAGTRGTDTQYF,TGTGCCAGCAGCTTAGCCGGGACTAGGGGGACAGATACGCAGTATTTT
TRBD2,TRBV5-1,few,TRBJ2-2,CASSSQYSGTSGSFAGELFF,TGCGCCAGCAGCTCGCAATACTCCGGGACTAGCGGGAGTTTTGCCGGGGAGCTGTTTTTT
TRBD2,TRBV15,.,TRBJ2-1,CATSQRVGRTSGIYNEQFF,TGTGCCACCAGCCAACGAGTGGGCCGCACTAGCGGGATATACAATGAGCAGTTCTTC
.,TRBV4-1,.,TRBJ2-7,CASSQAALLGTSYEQYF,TGCGCCAGCAGCCAAGCCGCCTTACTAGGAACCTCCTACGAGCAGTACTTC
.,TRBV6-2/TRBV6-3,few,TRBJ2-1,CASRKARSAYNEQFF,TGTGCCAGCAGGAAAGCTCGCAGCGCCTACAATGAGCAGTTCTTC
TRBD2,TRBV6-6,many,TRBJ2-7,CASSYSKGLAGGPRYEQYF,TGTGCCAGCAGTTACTCGAAGGGACTAGCGGGAGGGCCGCGGTACGAGCAGTACTTC
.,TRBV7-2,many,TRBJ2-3,CASQDSTDTQYF,TGTGCCAGCCAAGACAGCACAGATACGCAGTATTTT
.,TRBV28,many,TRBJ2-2,CASSFRGRSGELFF,TGTGCCAGCAGTTTTCGGGGGAGAAGCGGGGAGCTGTTTTTT
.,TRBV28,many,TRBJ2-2,CASSLRPFTGELFF,TGTGCCAGCAGTCTAAGACCTTTCACCGGGGAGCTGTTTTTT
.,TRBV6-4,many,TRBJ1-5,CASSDPWSLGPVGNQPQHF,TGTGCCAGCAGTGACCCTTGGTCGCTGGGGCCGGTAGGCAATCAGCCCCAGCATTTT
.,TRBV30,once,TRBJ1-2,CAWSVLWRGSNYGYTF,TGTGCCTGGAGTGTACTGTGGAGGGGCTCTAACTATGGCTACACCTTC
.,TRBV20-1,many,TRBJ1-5,CSASRGGDLNQPQHF,TGCAGTGCTAGCAGGGGCGGCGACCTCAATCAGCCCCAGCATTTT
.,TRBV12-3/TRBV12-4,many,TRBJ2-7,CASSWGGSTTYEQYF,TGTGCCAGCAGTTGGGGCGGCTCAACGACCTACGAGCAGTACTTC
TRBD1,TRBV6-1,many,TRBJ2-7,CASRGPGQGSYEQYF,TGTGCCAGCAGAGGACCGGGACAGGGCTCCTACGAGCAGTACTTC
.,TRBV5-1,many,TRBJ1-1,CASSLVLQGMNTEAFF,TGCGCCAGCAGCTTGGTCCTACAGGGTATGAACACTGAAGCTTTCTTT
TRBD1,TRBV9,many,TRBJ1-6,CASSAPGQGRSPLHF,TGTGCCAGCAGCGCCCCGGGACAGGGCAGATCACCCCTCCACTTT
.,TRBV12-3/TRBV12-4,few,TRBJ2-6,CASRKRDVASGANVLTF,TGTGCCAGCAGGAAACGGGACGTAGCCTCTGGGGCCAACGTCCTGACTTTC
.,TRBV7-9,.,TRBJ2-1,CASSLGVQNNEQFF,TGTGCCAGCAGCTTAGGTGTTCAGAACAATGAGCAGTTCTTC
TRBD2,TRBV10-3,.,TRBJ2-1,CAISTSGNDNEQFF,TGTGCCATCTCTACTAGCGGCAACGACAATGAGCAGTTCTTC
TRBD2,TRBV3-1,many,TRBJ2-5,CASNGPGLAAQETQYF,TGTGCCAGCAACGGACCGGGACTAGCGGCACAAGAGACCCAGTACTTC
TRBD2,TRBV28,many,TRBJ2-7,CASSLTSGSPEQYF,TGTGCCAGCAGCCTAACTAGCGGGAGTCCCGAGCAGTACTTC
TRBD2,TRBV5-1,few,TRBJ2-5,CASSLGLAGVARRQETQYF,TGCGCCAGCAGCTTGGGGTTAGCGGGAGTGGCTAGACGGCAAGAGACCCAGTACTTC
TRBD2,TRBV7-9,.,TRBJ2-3,CASSLDWVSGRAADTQYF,TGTGCCAGCAGCTTAGATTGGGTTAGCGGGAGGGCCGCAGATACGCAGTATTTT
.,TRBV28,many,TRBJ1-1,CASRLTNGNTEAFF,TGTGCCAGCCGGTTGACGAACGGGAACACTGAAGCTTTCTTT
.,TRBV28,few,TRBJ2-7,CASRPLGAGIAYEQYF,TGTGCCAGCAGACCCCTTGGGGCAGGGATAGCCTACGAGCAGTACTTC
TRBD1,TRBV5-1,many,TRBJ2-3,CASTPGQSTDTQYF,TGCGCCAGCACCCCGGGACAGAGCACAGATACGCAGTATTTT
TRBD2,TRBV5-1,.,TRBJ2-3,CASRPGTSGRSPDTQYF,TGCGCCAGCAGACCCGGGACTAGCGGGAGATCGCCAGATACGCAGTATTTT
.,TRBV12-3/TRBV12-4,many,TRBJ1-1,CASSLARNRARAFF,TGTGCCAGCAGTTTAGCGAGAAACAGGGCGCGGGCTTTCTTT
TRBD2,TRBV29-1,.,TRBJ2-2,CSGGRVGGELFF,TGCAGCGGGGGGAGGGTCGGCGGGGAGCTGTTTTTT
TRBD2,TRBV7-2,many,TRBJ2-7,CASSGLADSYEQYF,TGTGCCAGCAGCGGACTAGCCGACTCCTACGAGCAGTACTTC
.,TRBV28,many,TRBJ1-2,CASRRPGDLGYTF,TGTGCCAGCAGGCGGCCGGGGGATCTTGGCTACACCTTC
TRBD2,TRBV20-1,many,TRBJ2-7,CSARGLAGEPYEQYF,TGCAGTGCTAGGGGACTAGCGGGAGAGCCCTACGAGCAGTACTTC
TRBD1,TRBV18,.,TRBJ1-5,CASSKQGYNQPQHF,TGTGCCAGCTCAAAACAGGGGTACAATCAGCCCCAGCATTTT
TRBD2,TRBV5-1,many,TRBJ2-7,CASSRASGSTLKEQYF,TGCGCCAGCAGTAGGGCCAGCGGGAGTACCCTCAAGGAGCAGTACTTC